Given below is one T cell receptor (beta chain) in context. Its antigen is currently unknown. Repertoires were generated with immunoSEQ multiplex PCR, while TCRdb's copy carries only in-frame clones and drops some. There are about 21,000 clones in the sample; under 80% occur only once, and approximately 15% lies in the top ten. Germline lookup yields CDR1 MNHEY and CDR2 SVGAGI. With V trimmed by 4 bases and J by 6 bases, 9 bases remained unmatched. The CDR3 is made up of 15 amino acids. The entry originates in a study of CD4 T cells in relation to SARS-CoV-2 and coronaviruses. About the research overall: No peptide or an HIV-1 Nef peptide pool served as negative control. The restricting HLA molecule for shared crossreactive spike epitopes was mapped.

Unexposed donor CD4+ T cells date from about 2011-2019, before the COVID-19 pandemic. CD4+ T cells were isolated from the cells after nine to eleven days of culture. As cell numbers allowed, unexposed-donor CD4+ T cells faced SARS-CoV-2 S/N and four cold-coronavirus spikes. The rearrangement uses TRBV6-5 and TRBJ2-5; 9 nucleotides match TRBD1. The sample was CD4+ T cells from PBMCs, cultured in vitro. The TCR sequence derives from a human donor in good health. The CDR3 loop reads CASSLDRGFAKTQYF. CDR3 DNA: TGTGCCAGCAGTTTGGACAGGGGTTTCGCAAAGACCCAGTACTTC.